This paragraph covers one T cell receptor (beta chain) sequence. As yet, its antigen is unknown. Sequenced by immunoSEQ multiplex PCR; TCRdb stores in-frame clones only, minus some. The repertoire holds some 86,000 clones, with about nine tenths as singletons. Trimming left V 3 bases short and J 4 bases short, with 16 bases between. Germline lookup yields CDR1 MNHNS and CDR2 SASEGT. The CDR3 has 16 amino acids. The data derive from a study of graft-versus-host responses after intestinal transplantation. Study outcomes and limitations: Graft-donor T cell macrochimerism coincided with high graft-versus-host to host-versus-graft clonal ratios in allografts.

This TCR derives from a human donor who was the organ donor for an intestinal transplant. The sample in question was unstimulated CD4+ T cells sorted from spleen or lymph node cells, obtained before transplant. The chain links TRBV6-1 to TRBJ1-5; possibly TRBD1 for D (6 bases). CDR3 bases: TGTGCCAGCAGTGAGCACGGTAGCAGGGGTAATCAGCCCCAGCATTTT. Amino acids: CASSEHGSRGNQPQHF.